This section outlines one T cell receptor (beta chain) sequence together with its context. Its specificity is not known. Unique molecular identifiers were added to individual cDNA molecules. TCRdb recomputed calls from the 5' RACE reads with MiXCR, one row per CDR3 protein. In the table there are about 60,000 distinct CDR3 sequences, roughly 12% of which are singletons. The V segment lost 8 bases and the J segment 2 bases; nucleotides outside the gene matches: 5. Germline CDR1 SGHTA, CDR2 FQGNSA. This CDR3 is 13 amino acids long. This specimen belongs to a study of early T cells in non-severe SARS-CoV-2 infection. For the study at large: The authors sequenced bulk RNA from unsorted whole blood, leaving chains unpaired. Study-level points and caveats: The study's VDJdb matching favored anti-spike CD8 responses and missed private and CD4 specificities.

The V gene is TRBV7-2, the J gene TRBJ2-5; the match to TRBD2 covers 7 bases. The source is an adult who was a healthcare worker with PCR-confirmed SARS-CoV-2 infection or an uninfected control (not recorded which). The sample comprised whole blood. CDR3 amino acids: CASAREGQETQYF. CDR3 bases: TGTGCCAGCGCGAGGGAGGGGCAAGAGACCCAGTACTTC.